These 9 T cell receptor beta chains originate from one sample sequenced in a study of breast tumors, draining lymph nodes, adjacent tissues. The lymph nodes were axillary draining lymph nodes from breast cancer patients. TCRdb reprocessed the multiplex PCR reads with MiXCR, giving one entry per CDR3 protein. This table has about 130,000 distinct CDR3 sequences, about 22% appearing once. The source material was axillary lymph node tissue. The receptors originated from a female donor with breast cancer. Some clones in this sample may be carry-over from other donors' samples.

This clonotype is labeled medium-sized. J is TRBJ1-6 and V is TRBV6-1; TRBD1 agrees at 8 bases. The junction had 7 bases not matched to a gene; V was cut back by 7 bases and J by 8 bases. The CDR3 has 14 amino acids. The germline V gene has CDR1 MNHNS and CDR2 SASEGT. CDR3 amino acids: CASTPRGLYSPLHF. CDR3 sequence (DNA): TGTGCCAGCACCCCCAGGGGGCTTTATTCACCCCTCCACTTT.

A word on this clonotype: The CDR3 carries no conserved terminal phenylalanine or tryptophan, so it likely arises from a read error. The rearrangement uses TRBV2 and TRBJ2-7, with TRBD1 identical over 11 bases. The CDR3 contains 15 residues. V shed 4 bases and J 7 bases; nucleotides not matched to a gene: 9. Germline loops: CDR1 SNHLY, CDR2 FYNNEI. CDR3 sequence reads: CASSAGGTGGREQYL. The CDR3 DNA reads TGTGCCAGCAGTGCTGGGGGGACAGGGGGGCGTGAGCAGTACCTC.

This clonotype was recorded once. A much larger clone is a single base away; this may be a read error. The rearrangement uses TRBV27 and TRBJ1-4; 7 positions match TRBD1. CDR3 length: 11 amino acids. Germline V gene data show CDR1 as MNHEY and CDR2 as SMNVEV (reference sequence). Unmatched junction bases numbered 1, after V lost 5 bases and J lost 10 bases. CDR3 DNA: TGTGCCAGCAGTCAGGGGGGAAAACTGTTTTTT. Its protein is CASSQGGKLFF.

This clonotype was detected ten times or more. The chain employs TRBV6-5 and TRBJ2-5; 8 nucleotides agree with TRBD1. The CDR3 runs to 15 residues. In germline, CDR1 is MNHEY, CDR2 SVGAGI. With V trimmed by 6 bases and J by 5 bases, 11 bases remained unmatched. The CDR3 DNA reads as TGTGCCAGCAGGGATGGACAGGGAGCGAGGGAGACCCAGTACTTC. Protein product: CASRDGQGARETQYF.

The gene calls are TRBV25-1 and TRBJ2-5; D is perhaps TRBD1 (6 bases). The CDR3 is 14 residues long. Germline lookup yields CDR1 MGHDK and CDR2 SYGVNS. The germline V and J ends were trimmed by 3 bases and 5 bases, with 13 bases remaining between them. The CDR3 sequence is CASSEPGVRETQYF. CDR3 in DNA: TGTGCCAGCAGTGAGCCAGGGGTCCGGGAGACCCAGTACTTC.

Note on this clonotype: Possible read error: a much larger clone is one base away. The chain joins TRBV10-3 to TRBJ2-5; D is ambiguous. This CDR3 is built from 13 residues. The V and J ends lost 6 bases and 7 bases respectively, with 15 bases between them. Germline values: CDR1 ENHRY, CDR2 SYGVKD. CDR3 coding DNA: TGTGCCATCAGGAAGGCCAGAGAAGGGACCCAGTACTTC. Its protein product is CAIRKAREGTQYF.

This clonotype was seen a handful of times. In nucleotides, the CDR3 is TGTGCCAGCTCACCACCGAGGCAGGGAACAGATACGCAGTATTTT. Amino acids: CASSPPRQGTDTQYF. V and J are TRBV18 and TRBJ2-3, with D maybe TRBD1 (5 bases). The CDR3 has 15 residues. V lost 0 bases and J lost 3, with 10 bases in between. Germline V gives CDR1 KGHSH, CDR2 LQKENI.

Of note for this clonotype: A much larger clone sits a single nucleotide away, making a read error possible. The chain carries TRBV24-1 and TRBJ2-7; 7 bases fit TRBD2. The CDR3 spans 15 residues. Losses at the gene ends were 1 base for V and 3 bases for J; bases not matched to a gene: 5. The V gene's germline CDR1 is KGHDR and CDR2 SFDVKD. CDR3 amino acids: CATSDFVRGVYEQYF. DNA of the CDR3: TGTGCCACCAGTGATTTTGTACGGGGGGTCTACGAGCAGTACTTC.

The chain recombines TRBV5-6 with TRBJ1-5, with TRBD1 matching over 8 bases. The J segment lost 6 bases and the V segment lost 4 bases, leaving 12 bases of the junction unmatched. CDR1 is SGHDT and CDR2 is YYEEEE in the germline V gene. The CDR3 is made up of 16 amino acids. CDR3 protein: CASSIRTGGPSQPQHF. In DNA, the CDR3 is TGTGCCAGCAGCATACGAACAGGGGGGCCGAGTCAGCCCCAGCATTTT. The entire variable domain, with the rest obtained from reference TRBV5-6 and TRBJ1-5, is as follows: DAGVTQSPTHLIKTRGQQVTLRCSPKSGHDTVSWYQQALGQGPQFIFQYYEEEERQRGNFPDRFSGHQFPNYSSELNVNALLLGDSALYLCASSIRTGGPSQPQHFGDGTRLSIL.